The clone carrying this T cell receptor (beta chain) was seen a handful of times. Its cognate antigen is unknown. TCRdb re-called the RT-PCR reads through MiXCR, storing one row per CDR3 protein. The sample lists fewer than 700,000 distinct CDR3 sequences, 10% to 15% occurring once. This record comes from a study of response to subunit inactivated influenza vaccine. Broader study findings: Seasonal influenza vaccination, on each occasion, was suggested by the authors to recruit few new T cells.

Trimming took 1 base from V and 5 from J, leaving 12 bases between them. The germline CDR1 and CDR2 sequences are LGHDT and YNNKEL (reference sequence). This CDR3 region has 14 residues. J is TRBJ2-7 and V is TRBV3-1; no firm D call. The material was PBMCs from blood, obtained 35 to 45 days after vaccination. The TCR comes from a man aged 50 to 60 who received an inactivated influenza vaccine. This CDR3 reads CASSQGWQDDEQYF. The DNA for the CDR3 is TGTGCCAGCAGCCAAGGGTGGCAGGACGACGAGCAGTACTTC.